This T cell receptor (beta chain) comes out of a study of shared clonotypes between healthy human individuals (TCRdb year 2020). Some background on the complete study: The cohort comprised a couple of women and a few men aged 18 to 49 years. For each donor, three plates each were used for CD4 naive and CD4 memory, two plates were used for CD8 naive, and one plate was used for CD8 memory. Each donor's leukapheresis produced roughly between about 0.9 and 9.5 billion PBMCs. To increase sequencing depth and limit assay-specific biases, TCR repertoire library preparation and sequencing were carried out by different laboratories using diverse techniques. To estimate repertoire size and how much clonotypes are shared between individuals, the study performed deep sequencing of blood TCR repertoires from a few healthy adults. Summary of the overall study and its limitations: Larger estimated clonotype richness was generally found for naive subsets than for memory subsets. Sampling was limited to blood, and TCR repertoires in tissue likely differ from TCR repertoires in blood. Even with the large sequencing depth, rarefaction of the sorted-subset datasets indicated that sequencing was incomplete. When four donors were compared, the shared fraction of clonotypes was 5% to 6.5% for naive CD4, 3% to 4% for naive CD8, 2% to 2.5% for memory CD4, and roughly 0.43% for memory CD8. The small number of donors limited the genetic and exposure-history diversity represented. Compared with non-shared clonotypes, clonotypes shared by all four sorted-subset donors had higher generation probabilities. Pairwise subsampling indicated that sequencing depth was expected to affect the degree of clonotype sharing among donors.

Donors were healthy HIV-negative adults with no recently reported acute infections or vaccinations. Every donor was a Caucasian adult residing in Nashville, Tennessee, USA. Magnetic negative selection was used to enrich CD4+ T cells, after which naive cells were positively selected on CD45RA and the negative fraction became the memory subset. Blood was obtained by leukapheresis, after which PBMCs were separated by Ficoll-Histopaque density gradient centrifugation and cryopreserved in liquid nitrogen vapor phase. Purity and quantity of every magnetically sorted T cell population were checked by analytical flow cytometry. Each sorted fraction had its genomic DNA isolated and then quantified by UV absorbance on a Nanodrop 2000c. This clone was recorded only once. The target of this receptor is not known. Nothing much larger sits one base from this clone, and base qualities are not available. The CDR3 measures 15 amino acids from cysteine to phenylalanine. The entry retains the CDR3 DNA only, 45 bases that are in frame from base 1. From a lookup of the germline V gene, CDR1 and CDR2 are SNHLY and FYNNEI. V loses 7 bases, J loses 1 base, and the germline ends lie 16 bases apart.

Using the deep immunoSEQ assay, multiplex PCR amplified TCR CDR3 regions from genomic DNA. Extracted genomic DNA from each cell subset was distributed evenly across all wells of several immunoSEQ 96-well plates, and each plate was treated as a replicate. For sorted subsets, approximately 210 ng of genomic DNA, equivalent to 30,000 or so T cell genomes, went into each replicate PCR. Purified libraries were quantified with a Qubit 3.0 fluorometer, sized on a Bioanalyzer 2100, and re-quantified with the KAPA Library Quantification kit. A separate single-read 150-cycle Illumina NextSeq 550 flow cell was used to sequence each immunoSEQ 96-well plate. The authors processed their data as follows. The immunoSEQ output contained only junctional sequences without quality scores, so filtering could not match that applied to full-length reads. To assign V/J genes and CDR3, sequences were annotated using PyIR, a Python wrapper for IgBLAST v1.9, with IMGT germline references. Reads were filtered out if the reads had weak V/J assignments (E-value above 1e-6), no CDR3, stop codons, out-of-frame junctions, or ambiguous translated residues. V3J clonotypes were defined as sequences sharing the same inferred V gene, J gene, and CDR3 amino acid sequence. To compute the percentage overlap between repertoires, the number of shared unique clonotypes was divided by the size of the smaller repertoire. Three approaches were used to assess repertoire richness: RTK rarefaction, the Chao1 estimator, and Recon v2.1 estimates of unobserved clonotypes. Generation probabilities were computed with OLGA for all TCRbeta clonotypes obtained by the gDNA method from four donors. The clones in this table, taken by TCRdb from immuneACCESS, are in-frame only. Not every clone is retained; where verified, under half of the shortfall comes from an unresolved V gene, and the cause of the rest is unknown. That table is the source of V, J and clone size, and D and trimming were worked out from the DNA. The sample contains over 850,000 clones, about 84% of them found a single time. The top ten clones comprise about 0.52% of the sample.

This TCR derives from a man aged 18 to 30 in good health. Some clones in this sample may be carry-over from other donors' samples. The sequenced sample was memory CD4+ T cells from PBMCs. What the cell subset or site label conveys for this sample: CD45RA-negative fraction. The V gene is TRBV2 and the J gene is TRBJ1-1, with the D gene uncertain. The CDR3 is CASIREGLTNTEAFF. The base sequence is TGTGCCAGCATACGGGAGGGATTGACGAACACTGAAGCTTTCTTT.